Below are 29 T cell receptor beta chains sequenced from a single sample in a study of CD8 T cells in ankylosing spondylitis. No antigen has been identified for these receptors. Study-level results: A motif of 7 to 9 highly homologous TCR beta variants was seen as apparently characteristic of ankylosing spondylitis blood.

One entry per CDR3 protein results from TCRdb running MiXCR on the 5' RACE reads. Of around 490,000 distinct CDR3 sequences in the sample, over 4% were seen once. Sequencing was carried out using blood, either unsorted or a sorted T cell fraction (not recorded which). The receptors come from a male donor with ankylosing spondylitis.

In this sample, this clonotype turned up many times. J is TRBJ2-3 and V is TRBV5-1; D gene ambiguous. Germline V CDR1 and CDR2: SGHRS, YFSETQ. Between the trimmed V and J ends, which lost 1 base and 3 bases, there was a span of 9 bases. The CDR3 length is 14 residues. CDR3 sequence (DNA): TGCGCCAGCAGCTTGTTGCCAGAAACAGATACGCAGTATTTT. It encodes CASSLLPETDTQYF.

This clonotype was seen many times. The genes are TRBV10-3 and TRBJ2-7; 11 bases line up with TRBD2. This CDR3 is 15 amino acids long. CDR1 is ENHRY, CDR2 SYGVKD, per germline. With 6 bases clipped from V and 5 bases from J, the junction kept 9 bases outside the gene matches. CDR3 sequence (DNA): TGTGCCATCAGGGAACCGACTAGCGGGGAAAACGAGCAGTACTTC. Its translation: CAIREPTSGENEQYF.

This clonotype was detected ten times or more. The chain links TRBV9 to TRBJ2-2; D unresolved. CDR1 and CDR2 (germline): SGDLS, YYNGEE. The CDR3 sequence is 14 residues long. Trimming took 0 bases from V and 4 from J, leaving 7 bases between them. The CDR3 spells CASSVDSSTGELFF. CDR3 nucleotides: TGTGCCAGCAGCGTAGACAGTTCCACCGGGGAGCTGTTTTTT.

Turning to this clonotype: The germline gene is not matched at one end of the junction; a read error may be the cause. This rearrangement joins TRBV28 to TRBJ1-4; 7 nucleotides align to TRBD1. Germline CDR1 MDHEN, CDR2 SYDVKM. The CDR3 covers 14 residues. CDR3 nucleotides: TGTGCCACCAATAACAGGGGCCGGAATGCAAAACTGTTTTTT. Protein sequence: CATNNRGRNAKLFF.

The chain is built from TRBV7-8 and TRBJ1-5; 7 nucleotides agree with TRBD1. Per the germline V gene, CDR1 is SGHVS and CDR2 is FQNEAQ. The CDR3 is 18 amino acids. With V trimmed by 5 bases and J by 2 bases, 15 bases remained unmatched. The CDR3 reads CASSHQSQGVSGNQPQHF. The DNA of the CDR3 is TGTGCCAGCAGCCACCAGAGTCAGGGGGTCAGTGGCAATCAGCCCCAGCATTTT.

This clonotype came up many times. This rearrangement joins TRBV20-1 to TRBJ1-2; D is unresolved. Per germline, CDR1 DFQATT and CDR2 SNEGSKA (reference sequence). The CDR3 is made up of 8 amino acids. Deletions cut 3 bases from V and 9 bases from J, with 2 bases between. CDR3 amino acids: CSASRYTF. CDR3 DNA sequence: TGCAGTGCTAGTCGCTACACCTTC.

This clonotype was counted many times. The rearrangement joins TRBV6-5 to TRBJ1-1; D uncertain. The V gene lost 7 bases and the J gene lost 3 bases, with 12 bases spanning the gap. The CDR3 sequence is 13 residues long. Germline CDR1 reads MNHEY; CDR2 reads SVGAGI. The CDR3 protein is CASMFRWDTEAFF. The CDR3 bases are TGTGCCAGCATGTTCCGGTGGGACACTGAAGCTTTCTTT.

This clonotype was found many times. This chain links TRBV18 with TRBJ1-1; D unresolved. The CDR3 covers 12 residues. Germline CDR1 KGHSH, CDR2 LQKENI. V dropped 2 bases and J dropped 7 bases, with 8 bases sitting between them. CDR3 in amino acids: CASSPNSDEAFF. DNA of the CDR3: TGTGCCAGCTCACCAAATTCGGATGAAGCTTTCTTT.

This clonotype was observed many times. The gene calls are TRBV20-1 and TRBJ1-4; the D gene is possibly TRBD1 (6 bases). Trimming took off 6 bases at V and 7 bases at J, with 9 bases between the two ends. CDR1 and CDR2 from the germline V gene are DFQATT and SNEGSKA (reference sequence). The CDR3 runs to 11 residues. The CDR3 nucleotides read TGCAGTGCCGGAGGGGGTGAAAAACTGTTTTTT. Translating gives CSAGGGEKLFF.

There are many counts of this clonotype. The V gene is TRBV28, the J gene TRBJ2-3; D remains unclear. V was clipped by 4 bases and J by 7 bases, with 9 bases between them. Germline lookup yields CDR1 MDHEN and CDR2 SYDVKM. The CDR3 has 12 residues. CDR3 amino acids: CASSSYPNTQYF. As DNA, the CDR3 is TGTGCCAGCAGTTCGTACCCTAATACGCAGTATTTT.

This clonotype was detected ten times or more. The chain links TRBV4-3 to TRBJ1-4, with 7 bases fitting TRBD1. The CDR3 extends over 13 amino acids. CDR1 LGHNA and CDR2 YSLEER come from the germline V gene. J was trimmed by 5 bases and V by 8 bases; bases with no gene match: 5. The CDR3 nucleotides read TGCGCCAGCGGCGACAGGGTAAATGAAAAACTGTTTTTT. Its translation: CASGDRVNEKLFF.

This clonotype was recorded at least ten times. The rearrangement links TRBV20-1 to TRBJ1-1; 7 bases agree with TRBD1. With V trimmed by 3 bases and J by 0 bases, 4 bases remained unmatched. There are 14 residues in the CDR3. Germline loops: CDR1 DFQATT, CDR2 SNEGSKA (reference sequence). CDR3 nucleotides: TGCAGTGCTAGCCGGGACAGAGTGAACACTGAAGCTTTCTTT. Translated, it gives CSASRDRVNTEAFF.

This clonotype occurred many times. This chain links TRBV7-8 with TRBJ2-1; TRBD2 matches at 12 bases. The length of the CDR3 is 18 residues. Germline-derived CDR1 and CDR2 are SGHVS and FQNEAQ. V lost 3 bases and J lost 1; bases outside the gene matches: 7. In nucleotides, the CDR3 is TGTGCCAGCAGCTTGAGGACTAGCGGGGCCCTTTCCTACAATGAGCAGTTCTTC. This codes for CASSLRTSGALSYNEQFF. The complete variable domain, with remaining parts taken from reference TRBV7-8 and TRBJ2-1, reads GAGVSQSPRYKVAKRGQDVALRCDPISGHVSLFWYQQALGQGPEFLTYFQNEAQLDKSGLPSDRFFAERPEGSVSTLKIQRTQQEDSAVYLCASSLRTSGALSYNEQFFGPGTRLTVL.

This clonotype was counted many times. The chain uses TRBV27 and TRBJ1-2; D is possibly TRBD1 (5 bases). CDR1 is MNHEY, CDR2 SMNVEV, per germline (reference sequence). The CDR3 runs 13 residues. V was trimmed by 6 bases and J by 7 bases, leaving 15 bases between them. CDR3 region: CASSSGRVGGYTF. The CDR3 DNA follows: TGTGCCAGCAGCTCAGGCAGGGTCGGTGGCTACACCTTC.

This clonotype came up many times. V is TRBV7-2 and J is TRBJ2-7; 7 positions agree with TRBD1. Germline assignment: CDR1 SGHTA and CDR2 FQGNSA. This CDR3 has 14 residues. V dropped 5 bases and J dropped 1; count of bases not matched to a gene: 5. The CDR3, as DNA: TGTGCCAGCAGCCGGGACAGCGGATCCTACGAGCAGTACTTC. It is translated as CASSRDSGSYEQYF.

There are many counts of this clonotype. This chain uses TRBV7-6 with TRBJ2-7; 7 positions match TRBD1. This CDR3 has 14 amino acids. J was trimmed by 5 bases and V by 7 bases; bases with no gene match: 11. Looked up from germline, CDR1 is SGHVS and CDR2 is FNYEAQ. CDR3 in DNA: TGTGCCAGCACGAGAGGACAGGTTAACGACGAGCAGTACTTC. Translation gives CASTRGQVNDEQYF.

This clonotype has a count of ten or more. The chain carries TRBV27 and TRBJ1-5; possible D gene TRBD1, 5 bases. Trimming took 5 bases from V and 2 from J, leaving 13 bases between them. The CDR3 extends over 15 amino acids. Germline V lookup: CDR1 MNHEY, CDR2 SMNVEV (reference sequence). The DNA for the CDR3 is TGTGCCAGCAGTCCGCTCCGGGACGGCAATCAGCCCCAGCATTTT. Translated: CASSPLRDGNQPQHF.

In its sample, this clonotype was seen many times. V gene TRBV5-1 combines with J gene TRBJ2-7; D tentatively reads TRBD1 or TRBD2 (5 bases each). CDR3 size: 15 residues. V dropped 4 bases and J dropped 2 bases, with 16 bases sitting between them. CDR1 SGHRS and CDR2 YFSETQ come from the germline V gene. The CDR3 nucleotides are TGCGCCAGCAGCCTGAGAGGGGCCAGGGCCTACGAGCAGTACTTC. It is translated as CASSLRGARAYEQYF.

The table lists this clonotype with a few counts. The chain combines TRBV4-3 with TRBJ2-3; 8 bases are a match to TRBD2. CDR1 LGHNA and CDR2 YSLEER come from the germline V gene. The junction had 6 bases not matched to a gene; V was cut back by 1 base and J by 6 bases. The CDR3 contains 15 residues. The CDR3 bases are TGCGCCAGCAGCCAAGTTACGGGAGGGCTGGATACGCAGTATTTT. Translating it yields CASSQVTGGLDTQYF.

There are a few counts of this clonotype. The J gene is TRBJ2-6, the V gene TRBV20-1, with 9 bases fitting TRBD1. After removal of 7 bases from V and 0 bases from J, the junction contained 13 bases not matched to a gene. Looked up from germline, CDR1 is DFQATT and CDR2 is SNEGSKA (reference sequence). This CDR3 comprises 18 residues. DNA for the CDR3: TGCAGTGATGAGTGGGAGACAGGGGGTTCCTCTGGGGCCAACGTCCTGACTTTC. This gives the protein CSDEWETGGSSGANVLTF.

About this clonotype itself: Germline and junction disagree at one end, which may indicate a read error. V is TRBV4-1 and J is TRBJ2-1; TRBD2 matches at 9 bases. CDR1 is MGHRA, CDR2 YSYEKL, per germline. The CDR3 loop spans 12 amino acids. This CDR3 is CASSQDQGLAVF. As DNA, the CDR3 is TGCGCCAGCAGCCAAGATCAGGGACTAGCTGTTTTC.

At least ten counts were recorded for this clonotype. The V call is TRBV7-2, the J call TRBJ1-5; D possibly corresponds to TRBD1 (5 bases). CDR3 length equals 13 residues. V gave up 5 bases and J gave up 8 bases, with 13 bases separating them. Germline V gene data show CDR1 as SGHTA and CDR2 as FQGNSA. CDR3 DNA: TGTGCCAGCAGCATCACGACAGTTGAGCCCCAGCATTTT. Its translation is CASSITTVEPQHF.

This clonotype was seen ten or more times. This chain joins TRBV20-1 and TRBJ1-3; D may be TRBD1 (6 bases). Germline V gene sequence: CDR1 DFQATT, CDR2 SNEGSKA (reference sequence). The CDR3 extends over 15 amino acids. The ends were cut back, 4 bases at V and 0 bases at J, with 13 bases in the middle. The CDR3 DNA sequence: TGCAGTGCTAAACCGGGACACCTCTCTGGAAACACCATATATTTT. Amino acid sequence: CSAKPGHLSGNTIYF.

Ten or more counts support this clonotype. CDR3 bases: TGTGCCATCAGTGAGTCGGGGGGGGCTGGATACGAGCAGTACTTC. Its translation is CAISESGGAGYEQYF. The chain links TRBV10-3 to TRBJ2-7; D may be TRBD2 (7 bases). The CDR3 length is 15 residues. V lost 0 bases and J 4 bases, leaving 13 bases between the germline ends. The germline V gene has CDR1 ENHRY and CDR2 SYGVKD.

This chain uses TRBV11-2 with TRBJ2-3; perhaps TRBD1 as D (6 bases). Trimming left V 5 bases short and J 2 bases short, with 20 bases between. CDR1 and CDR2 (germline): SGHAT, FQNNGV. This CDR3 is built from 17 residues. For the CDR3, the DNA is TGTGCCAGCAGCATCACGGGGACAATTCTTTCCACAGATACGCAGTATTTT. As protein: CASSITGTILSTDTQYF.

In this sample, this clonotype turned up many times. The chain links TRBV28 to TRBJ2-5; D ambiguous. Trimming pared 0 bases from V and 5 bases from J, leaving 7 bases between. This CDR3 comprises 13 residues. Per germline, CDR1 MDHEN and CDR2 SYDVKM. The CDR3 spells CASSLWDTETQYF. CDR3 sequence (DNA): TGTGCCAGCAGTTTATGGGATACGGAGACCCAGTACTTC.

Ten or more counts support this clonotype. The chain links TRBV6-1 to TRBJ2-5; TRBD2 is a possible D gene (5 bases). Germline assignment: CDR1 MNHNS and CDR2 SASEGT. This CDR3 is 18 amino acids long. V dropped 6 bases and J dropped 2 bases, with 25 bases sitting between them. This chain's CDR3 is CASSPRGFERTQQETQYF. The DNA for the CDR3 is TGTGCCAGCAGCCCACGGGGATTTGAGAGAACCCAACAAGAGACCCAGTACTTC.

This sequence joins TRBV6-2 or TRBV6-3 and TRBJ2-1; 10 bases are a match to TRBD2. CDR1 is MNHEY, CDR2 SVGEGT, per germline. The CDR3 runs 14 residues. J was trimmed by 10 bases and V by 6 bases; bases with no gene match: 9. The CDR3, as DNA: TGTGCCAGCAGCCCCGGGGTAGCGGGAGGCGAGCAGTTCTTC. Its protein is CASSPGVAGGEQFF.

This clonotype came up a few times. The chain couples TRBV6-2 or TRBV6-3 to TRBJ2-1; TRBD2 matches at 9 bases. V was pared by 7 bases and J by 9 bases, with 13 bases of the junction left unmatched. CDR3 length equals 15 residues. The germline CDR1 and CDR2 sequences are MNHEY and SVGEGT. CDR3 residues: CASTALRREGREQFF. CDR3 sequence (DNA): TGTGCCAGCACGGCCCTAAGGCGGGAGGGCCGTGAGCAGTTCTTC.